Listed here is a single T cell receptor (beta chain). These data originate in a study of patients and donors after allogeneic stem cell transplantation. This CDR3 spans 14 amino acids. Germline values: CDR1 LGHNA, CDR2 YSLEER. Between the trimmed V and J ends, which lost 0 bases and 5 bases, there was a span of 10 bases. TCRdb re-called the RT-PCR reads through MiXCR, storing one row per CDR3 protein. Found here are some 880,000 distinct CDR3 sequences, approximately 19% of them singletons; the top ten hold under 6.5%. This clonotype was obtained from a human donor who was either an allogeneic HSCT recipient or a stem cell or donor lymphocyte infusion donor (not recorded which). It is not recorded whose cells these are; they may come from a transplant donor. Source material: blood, either unsorted or a sorted T cell fraction (not recorded which). The chain carries TRBV4-3 and TRBJ2-5, with D maybe TRBD2 (6 bases). The CDR3 nucleotides are TGCGCCAGCAGCCAAGATCTTCGGGGGGAGACCCAGTACTTC. It translates to CASSQDLRGETQYF.